The 18 T cell receptor beta chains given below trace back to one sample, sequenced in a study of lung T cells in sarcoidosis with Löfgren's syndrome. TCRdb reanalysed the reads using MiXCR and keeps one entry per CDR3 protein. Found here are 20,000 or so distinct CDR3 sequences, about 20% of them singletons; the top ten hold roughly 4.3%. The sequenced sample was CD4+ T cells from PBMCs. The receptors come from a human donor with sarcoidosis (Löfgren's syndrome or another form), or a control subject (not recorded which).

A word on this clonotype: A much larger clonotype is one base distant, so this may be a read error. This chain links TRBV3-1 with TRBJ2-3; tentative D call: TRBD2 (6 bases). Germline values: CDR1 LGHDT, CDR2 YNNKEL (reference sequence). The CDR3 is 12 residues long. CDR3 DNA sequence: TGTGCCAGCAGCCAAGATCGAGCGGGTGTACATTTT. It codes for CASSQDRAGVHF.

This chain joins TRBV18 and TRBJ2-3, with 8 bases that match TRBD2. After removal of 6 bases from V and 2 bases from J, the junction contained 4 bases not matched to a gene. Germline lookup yields CDR1 KGHSH and CDR2 LQKENI. The CDR3 has 14 residues. CDR3 bases: TGTGCCAGCTCTCGGGAGGGGAACACAGATACGCAGTATTTT. It encodes CASSREGNTDTQYF.

This clonotype was observed a few times. The gene calls are TRBV5-6 and TRBJ1-5, with D tentatively TRBD1 (5 bases). V lost 4 bases to trimming and J lost 2 bases, with 13 bases between them. The CDR3 covers 15 residues. Germline CDR1 and CDR2: SGHDT and YYEEEE. The CDR3 loop is CASSNWGGGNQPQHF. The CDR3 bases are TGTGCCAGCAGCAACTGGGGCGGGGGCAATCAGCCCCAGCATTTT.

By sample share, this clonotype is medium-sized. The CDR3 DNA reads as TGCAGTGCTAGAGGGGGGTCCACTGAAGCTTTCTTT. Protein product: CSARGGSTEAFF. The gene calls are TRBV20-1 and TRBJ1-1, with D maybe TRBD1 (5 bases). Germline V CDR1 and CDR2: DFQATT, SNEGSKA (reference sequence). The CDR3 runs 12 residues. Deletions cut 1 base from V and 4 bases from J, with 7 bases between.

This clonotype was seen ten or more times. The chain links TRBV7-7 to TRBJ2-1; 7 bases are shared with TRBD2. The CDR3 consists of 14 residues. Germline V gene sequence: CDR1 SSHAT, CDR2 FNYEAQ (reference sequence). With 5 bases clipped from V and 6 bases from J, the junction kept 7 bases outside the gene matches. For the CDR3, the DNA is TGTGCCAGCAGCCCCCGGGACTATCCCAATGAGCAGTTCTTC. Translation gives CASSPRDYPNEQFF.

This clonotype has only a few counts. One end of the junction is discordant with germline, which a read error may explain. The chain employs TRBV14 and TRBJ2-5; possibly TRBD1 for D (5 bases). The CDR3 is 14 residues long. Germline CDR1 reads SGHDN; CDR2 reads FVKESK. The DNA of the CDR3 is TGTGCCAGCCCTCACTTTGACAGACAAGAGGCCCAGTACTTC. Protein: CASPHFDRQEAQYF.

As for this clonotype: A read error may produce the germline difference seen at one junction end. The chain employs TRBV2 and TRBJ2-1; 12 nucleotides match TRBD2. This CDR3 is 15 amino acids long. The germline V gene has CDR1 SNHLY and CDR2 FYNNEI. CDR3 sequence (DNA): TGTGCCCGCAGTTGGACTAGCGGGATCCCCAATGAGCAGTTCTTC. As protein: CARSWTSGIPNEQFF. Full variable domain (remainder filled in from reference TRBV2 and TRBJ2-1): EPEVTQTPSHQVTQMGQEVILRCVPISNHLYFYWYRQILGQKVEFLVSFYNNEISEKSEIFDDQFSVERPDGSNFTLKIRSTKLEDSAMYFCARSWTSGIPNEQFFGPGTRLTVL.

By sample fraction, this clonotype is medium-sized. This chain's CDR3 is CASSFVEDTDTQYF. In nucleotides, the CDR3 is TGTGCCAGCAGTTTTGTAGAAGACACAGATACGCAGTATTTT. The V and J genes are TRBV27 and TRBJ2-3; D gene uncertain. The CDR3 is 14 residues long. Trimming took off 3 bases at V and 2 bases at J, with 9 bases between the two ends. CDR1 is MNHEY, CDR2 SMNVEV, per germline (reference sequence).

This clonotype was recorded many times. This rearrangement joins TRBV30 to TRBJ2-7; D is uncertain. The CDR3 has 12 amino acids. V was cut by 2 bases and J by 4 bases, with 9 bases left in between. Germline V gives CDR1 GTSNPN, CDR2 SVGIG (reference sequence). DNA of the CDR3: TGTGCCTGGAGTCCGGGCCAATACGAGCAGTACTTC. Its protein product is CAWSPGQYEQYF.

In its sample, this clonotype was seen many times. The chain joins TRBV7-2 to TRBJ2-5; D remains unclear. The CDR3 spans 14 residues. V was trimmed by 1 base and J by 1 base, leaving 7 bases between them. CDR1 is SGHTA and CDR2 is FQGNSA in the germline V gene. The CDR3 DNA reads as TGTGCCAGCAGCTTAGAGCCGAGCCAAGAGACCCAGTACTTC. Protein sequence: CASSLEPSQETQYF.

In its sample, this clonotype was seen many times. The J gene is TRBJ2-7, the V gene TRBV19, with TRBD1 matching 7 bases. Germline lookup yields CDR1 LNHDA and CDR2 SQIVND (reference sequence). The CDR3 contains 14 residues. V shed 6 bases and J 3 bases; nucleotides not matched to a gene: 8. This chain's CDR3 is CASRGGQDSYEQYF. The DNA of the CDR3 is TGTGCCAGTAGGGGCGGACAGGACAGCTACGAGCAGTACTTC.

This clonotype showed up many times. The chain links TRBV7-9 to TRBJ2-7; 7 bases align to TRBD1. The CDR3 has 15 amino acids. V gave up 1 base and J gave up 0 bases; unmatched junction bases: 3. Germline values: CDR1 SEHNR, CDR2 FQNEAQ (reference sequence). CDR3 protein: CASSLGDSSSYEQYF. CDR3 DNA: TGTGCCAGCAGCTTAGGGGACAGCTCCTCCTACGAGCAGTACTTC.

This clonotype was counted many times. This chain uses TRBV6-6 with TRBJ2-7; D is perhaps TRBD1 (6 bases). The CDR3 is 18 residues long. V lost 2 bases to trimming and J lost 4 bases, with 24 bases between them. CDR1 is MNHNY and CDR2 is SVGAGI in the germline V gene (reference sequence). CDR3 DNA: TGTGCCAGCAGTTACAACACGTGGCGTTGGGACAAAAAGTACGAGCAGTACTTC. It specifies CASSYNTWRWDKKYEQYF.

As regards this clonotype: Just one base apart from a much larger clone, this may be a read error. The gene calls are TRBV5-1 and TRBJ2-7; perhaps TRBD2 as D (5 bases). CDR1 and CDR2 from the germline V gene are SGHRS and YFSETQ. This CDR3 has 14 amino acids. CDR3 nucleotides: TGCCCCAGCAGCTGGAGGACGGCCTCCTACGAGCAGTACTTC. Its protein product is CPSSWRTASYEQYF.

Note on this clonotype: A much more abundant neighbour one base away suggests this may be a read error. CDR3 region: CASSQISGDRSTYEQYF. The CDR3, as DNA: TGTGCCAGCAGCCAGATATCCGGGGACAGGAGTACCTACGAGCAGTACTTC. V usage is TRBV4-2 and J usage is TRBJ2-7; 8 bases line up with TRBD1. CDR3 length: 17 residues. V trimming: 3 bases; J trimming: 2 bases; junction bases outside the gene matches: 12. Germline V gives CDR1 LGHNA, CDR2 YNFKEQ.

This clonotype was detected ten times or more. The chain employs TRBV28 and TRBJ1-1; 8 positions agree with TRBD1. V dropped 6 bases and J dropped 5; count of bases not matched to a gene: 8. The CDR3 length is 14 residues. The germline V gene encodes CDR1 MDHEN and CDR2 SYDVKM. The DNA of the CDR3 is TGTGCCAGCAGGGAGACAGGGGTCGGGACTGAAGCTTTCTTT. Protein sequence: CASRETGVGTEAFF. Full variable domain (outside the CDR3, taken from reference TRBV28 and TRBJ1-1): DVKVTQSSRYLVKRTGEKVFLECVQDMDHENMFWYRQDPGLGLRLIYFSYDVKMKEKGDIPEGYSVSREKKERFSLILESASTNQTSMYLCASRETGVGTEAFFGQGTRLTVV.

In its sample, this clonotype was seen a few times. The rearrangement links TRBV5-1 to TRBJ1-6, with 7 bases aligning to TRBD1. J gave up 7 bases and V 0 bases, and 4 bases lay outside the gene matches. The CDR3 has 15 residues. In germline, CDR1 is SGHRS, CDR2 YFSETQ. In DNA, the CDR3 is TGCGCCAGCAGCTTGGAGGGACAGCTAAATTCACCCCTCCACTTT. It specifies CASSLEGQLNSPLHF.

In its sample, this clonotype was seen many times. J is TRBJ2-2 and V is TRBV24-1, with no clear D. The V and J ends lost 1 base and 1 base respectively, with 9 bases between them. The CDR3 has 16 amino acids. Germline lookup yields CDR1 KGHDR and CDR2 SFDVKD. CDR3 in DNA: TGTGCCACCAGTGATTTCGGCGTCAGGAACACCGGGGAGCTGTTTTTT. Amino acid sequence: CATSDFGVRNTGELFF.